What follows describes a single T cell receptor beta chain. The target antigen is unknown. Despite likely unrecorded immune exposures, the donors were nominally healthy at the time of sampling. The CDR3 extends over 13 amino acids. J gave up 4 bases and V 5 bases, and 3 bases lay outside the gene matches. The germline V gene has CDR1 SGHNT and CDR2 YENEEA. This record comes from a study of cytomegalovirus exposure and HLA in healthy donors. Findings and limits, study-wide: TCR beta sequences reportedly predicted most subjects' HLA-A and HLA-B alleles accurately. Later examination showed HLA-associated TCR beta chains had greater clonal expansion than equally common others.

The PCR was carried out with 60 Vbeta primers and 13 Jbeta primers. Profiling relied on immunoSEQ multiplex PCR, and the TCRdb table lists in-frame clones only, not all of them. In all, the sample yields 30,000 to 40,000 clones. The chain employs TRBV11-3 and TRBJ2-3; 7 positions agree with TRBD2. The sample comprised PBMCs. The receptor comes from a man aged 40-55 years in good health and CMV-seropositive. Here the CDR3 reads CASSGRAADTQYF. DNA for the CDR3: TGTGCCAGCAGCGGGAGGGCGGCAGATACGCAGTATTTT.